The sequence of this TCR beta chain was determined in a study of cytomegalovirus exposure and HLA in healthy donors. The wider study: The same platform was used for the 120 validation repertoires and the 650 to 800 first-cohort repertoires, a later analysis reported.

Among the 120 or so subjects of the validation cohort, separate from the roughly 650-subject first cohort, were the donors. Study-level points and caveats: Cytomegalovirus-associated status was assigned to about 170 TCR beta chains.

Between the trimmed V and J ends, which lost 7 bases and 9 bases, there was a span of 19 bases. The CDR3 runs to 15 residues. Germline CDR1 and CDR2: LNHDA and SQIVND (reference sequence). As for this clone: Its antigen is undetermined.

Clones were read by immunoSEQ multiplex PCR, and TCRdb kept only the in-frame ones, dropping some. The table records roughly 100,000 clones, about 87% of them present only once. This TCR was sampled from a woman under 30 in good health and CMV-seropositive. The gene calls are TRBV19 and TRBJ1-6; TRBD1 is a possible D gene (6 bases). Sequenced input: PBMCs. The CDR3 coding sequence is TGTGCCAGTACTCGGGACACCCTTAGGGGTTCACCCCTCCACTTT. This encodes CASTRDTLRGSPLHF.